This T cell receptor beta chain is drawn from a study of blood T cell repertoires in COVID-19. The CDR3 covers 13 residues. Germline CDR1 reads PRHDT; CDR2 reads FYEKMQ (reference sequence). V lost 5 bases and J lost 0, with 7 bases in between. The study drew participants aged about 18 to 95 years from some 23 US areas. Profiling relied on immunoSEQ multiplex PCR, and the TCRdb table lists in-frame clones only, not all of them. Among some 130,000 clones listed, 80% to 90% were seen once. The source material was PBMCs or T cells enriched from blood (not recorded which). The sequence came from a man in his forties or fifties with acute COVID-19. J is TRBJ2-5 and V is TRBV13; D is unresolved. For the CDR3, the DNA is TGTGCCAGCAGCATGCGGAACCAAGAGACCCAGTACTTC. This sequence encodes CASSMRNQETQYF.